Reported below is one TCR beta chain. Its antigen remains unidentified. The CDR3 sequence holds 15 residues, the cysteine and phenylalanine included. DNA was not recorded. The germline V gene supplies CDR1 ENHRY and CDR2 SYGVKD. Library preparation employed the immunoSEQ multiplex PCR assay. Adaptive Biotechnologies carried out the TCRbeta CDR3 sequencing. Regarding the original processing steps: Repertoire similarity used the Chao-modified Jaccard index and median clonotype overlap from 200 random subsamples at equal sample size. The similarity analyses were based on either productive nucleotide sequences or amino acid sequences translated in silico. Hierarchical clustering with single linkage and t-SNE based on Chao-modified Jaccard distances were applied for the comparison of repertoires. Repertoire diversity was assessed with the Renyi index over a range of alpha values after the sample sizes were normalised. TCRdb obtained this table from immuneACCESS and retained in-frame rearrangements with V and J assigned. These tables miss some clones; where compared with another copy, unresolved V genes account for less than half of the shortfall, and the remainder is unexplained. The DNA was the basis for D and trimming; V, J and clone size are from that table. The sample table holds 8,000 to 10,000 clones. The ten most abundant clones make up approximately 0.37% of the sample.

This sample is drawn from a study of synovial regulatory T cells in juvenile arthritis (dated by TCRdb to between 2015 and 2017). A note on the overall study: Among the sequenced patients, a few were classified as therapy-naive, methotrexate plus infliximab was given to one, methotrexate was given to 5 to 7, and treatment information was unavailable for one. TCRbeta CDR3 repertoires of blood iaTreg cells, other blood Treg cells and synovial fluid Treg cells from matched patient samples were compared in the study. Effector T cell subsets were also sequenced in this cohort for comparisons, but the Treg dataset alone covers only blood and synovial fluid Treg cells. Treg and Teff subsets from ten or so JIA patients with active disease were included in the TCR repertoire comparisons. What the study reported, not specific to this receptor: Lower TCR diversity was observed in blood iaTreg cells than in other blood Treg cells, consistent with antigen-driven expansion. Synovial Treg cells shared more CDR3 sequences with iaTreg cells than with other blood Treg cells; Chao-Jaccard similarity confirmed closer relation. iaTreg TCR repertoires were found to be largely private across patients and to partially overlap with synovial Teff and blood CPL repertoires.

TCR repertoire donors were approximately eleven juvenile idiopathic arthritis patients with active disease who had not reached inactive disease, 3 polyarticular and 8 oligoarticular. A median age of approximately 10 years (range roughly 2.1-25) and a median disease duration of around seven years (range 0.2-19.1) were recorded for the TCR-sequenced patients. Samples for TCR repertoire analysis came from two centres in Italy. Peripheral blood mononuclear cells were isolated using a Histopaque-1077 density gradient and were cryopreserved in around 90% FCS with approximately 10% DMSO. Sequenced input: Treg cells from blood. Sample cell subset or site, as interpreted from the label and publication: remaining (HLA-DR-negative) circulating blood Treg cells. The chain is made from TRBV10-3 and TRBJ2-7; checking the TCRdb D call of TRBD1 is not possible without DNA. This receptor was obtained from a donor between 2 and 29 years old with juvenile idiopathic arthritis. This receptor has the CDR3 CAISDLAAGHYEQYF.